The clone carrying this T cell receptor (beta chain) has a handful of counts. Antigen: not known. Investigators prepared the TCR beta libraries by applying iRepertoire HTBI primers and Arm-PCR of CDR3 regions. TCRdb ran MiXCR on the multiplex PCR reads and lists one entry per CDR3 protein. The repertoire holds fewer than 650,000 distinct CDR3 sequences, with about 16% as singletons. Regarding time point: newly diagnosed GD, antithyroid drugs for less than 3 months. There was RNA extracted from PBMCs, and the TCR library was made from it. The CDR3 is made up of 14 amino acids. Germline V gene lookup returns CDR1 SGHDN and CDR2 FVKESK. V was clipped by 5 bases and J by 5 bases, with 13 bases between them. The sample is drawn from a study of regulatory T cells in long-lasting Graves disease. Study-level points and caveats: Repertoires from persistent disease leaned toward TRBV28, TRBJ1-2 and TRBJ2-5.

These data also formed part of another study, on T cells in Graves' hyperthyroidism and ophthalmopathy.

The chain links TRBV14 to TRBJ2-1, with D perhaps being TRBD1 or TRBD2 (5 bases each). The specimen comprised peripheral blood mononuclear cells (PBMCs), sampled at new diagnosis, from a patient treated with antithyroid drugs. This sequence was found in a man between 18 and 35 years old with Graves disease. The CDR3: CASSAAAGNNEQFF. CDR3 bases: TGTGCCAGCAGCGCAGCGGCAGGGAACAATGAGCAGTTCTTC. Drawing the rest from reference TRBV14 and TRBJ2-1, the complete variable domain is EAGVTQFPSHSVIEKGQTVTLRCDPISGHDNLYWYRRVMGKEIKFLLHFVKESKQDESGMPNNRFLAERTGGTYSTLKVQPAELEDSGVYFCASSAAAGNNEQFFGPGTRLTVL.